One and the same sample provided the 5 T cell receptor beta chains below, sequenced in a study of response to subunit inactivated influenza vaccine (dated by TCRdb to 2016 to 2018). Receptor libraries were prepared by RT-PCR. Sequenced on an Illumina HiSeq 2500. TCRdb trimmed the raw reads at Q25, called clones with MiXCR and kept productive beta chains. Rows are unified per CDR3 protein, each entry keeping the most common DNA and genes. A total of a few hundred thousand distinct CDR3 sequences appear in this sample, less than 15% of them only once. The ten largest clones add up to 11% of the sample. Sequences were derived from PBMCs from blood, sampled approximately 13 days after vaccination. Receptors originate from a man aged 45 to 65 who received an inactivated influenza vaccine. Donor details come from another sample of the same person, matched by shared clones.

The rearrangement uses TRBV4-1 and TRBJ2-2, with D unclear. CDR3 size: 12 residues. In germline, CDR1 is MGHRA, CDR2 YSYEKL. The ends were cut back, 4 bases at V and 6 bases at J, with 6 bases in the middle. CDR3 region: CASSRLAGELFF. As DNA, the CDR3 is TGCGCCAGCAGCCGCCTGGCCGGGGAGCTGTTTTTT.

V usage is TRBV19 and J usage is TRBJ2-1; possible D gene TRBD1, 5 bases. Trimming removed 5 bases from V and 10 bases from J, with 15 bases in between. CDR3 length equals 13 residues. Germline V gene lookup returns CDR1 LNHDA and CDR2 SQIVND (reference sequence). CDR3 region: CASSPQGALEQFF. CDR3 sequence (DNA): TGTGCCAGTAGTCCCCAGGGCGCCCTGGAGCAGTTCTTC. The variable domain in full, with the rest retrieved from reference TRBV19 and TRBJ2-1, is DGGITQSPKYLFRKEGQNVTLSCEQNLNHDAMYWYRQDPGQGLRLIYYSQIVNDFQKGDIAEGYSVSREKKESFPLTVTSAQKNPTAFYLCASSPQGALEQFFGPGTRLTVL.

This clonotype was seen repeatedly, ten times or more. This chain connects TRBV12-3 or TRBV12-4 to TRBJ2-1; the D is unclear. CDR3 length: 11 amino acids. Trimming left V 5 bases short and J 10 bases short, with 9 bases between. CDR3 in DNA: TGTGCCAGCAGTCCGTTTTCGGAGCAGTTCTTC. Encoded protein: CASSPFSEQFF.

This chain uses TRBV5-5 with TRBJ2-2; D is unresolved. The CDR3 has 13 residues. Germline values: CDR1 SGHKS, CDR2 YYEKEE (reference sequence). V was trimmed by 6 bases and J by 0 bases, leaving 6 bases between them. CDR3 in amino acids: CASMEPNTGELFF. Written as DNA, the CDR3 is TGTGCCAGCATGGAGCCGAACACCGGGGAGCTGTTTTTT.

For this clonotype: Sequence at one end of the junction differs from germline and may be a read error. The rearrangement links TRBV13 to TRBJ2-7; no clear D. CDR3 length equals 13 residues. Germline V gene data show CDR1 as PRHDT and CDR2 as FYEKMQ (reference sequence). CDR3 DNA sequence: TGTACCAGCAGCTTAGGCAGGAACTACGAGCAGTACTTC. Its translation: CTSSLGRNYEQYF.